The entry below gives a single TCR beta chain sequence along with its context. Its antigen remains unidentified. Clones were read by immunoSEQ multiplex PCR, and TCRdb kept only the in-frame ones, dropping some. The table includes under 75,000 clones, roughly 89% detected once. This sample is drawn from a study of graft-versus-host responses after intestinal transplantation. Study context: Among the recipients, all got anti-thymocyte globulin induction and then tacrolimus and steroids for approximately 3 years.

General study results and limits: There were GvH clones found in recipient marrow, and some of them appeared first in ileum or blood. Clonal ratios of graft-versus-host to host-versus-graft in allografts were high for patients exhibiting graft-donor T cell macrochimerism. After transplant, early declines in HvG clones were associated with peak levels of circulating GvH clones.

Per germline, CDR1 MNHNS and CDR2 SASEGT. The CDR3 runs to 12 residues. Trimming removed 2 bases at V and 11 bases at J, with 13 bases between. Graft-derived tissue was subjected to processing to liberate intraepithelial and lamina propria lymphocytes. V and J are TRBV6-1 and TRBJ2-7, with D maybe TRBD1 (5 bases). Here the sequenced sample was ileum tissue, taken 350 to 400 days after transplant. The clonotype was recovered from a human patient who received an intestinal transplant, so some T cells may come from the graft donor. CDR3 nucleotides: TGTGCCAGCAGTGAATCGGACATTGACGAGTACTTC. It codes for CASSESDIDEYF.